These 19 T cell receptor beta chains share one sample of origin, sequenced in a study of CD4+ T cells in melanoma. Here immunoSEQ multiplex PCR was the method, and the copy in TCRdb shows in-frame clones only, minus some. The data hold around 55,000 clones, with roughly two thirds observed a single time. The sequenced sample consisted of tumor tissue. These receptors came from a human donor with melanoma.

CDR3 sequence: CASSGGGRETQYF. CDR3 nucleotide sequence: TGTGCCAGCAGCGGGGGGGGCCGAGAGACCCAGTACTTC. V gene TRBV7-2 combines with J gene TRBJ2-5; tentatively, D is TRBD2 (7 bases). Germline assignment: CDR1 SGHTA and CDR2 FQGNSA. With 5 bases removed from V and 4 bases from J, the gap between germline ends came to 11 bases. The CDR3 covers 13 residues.

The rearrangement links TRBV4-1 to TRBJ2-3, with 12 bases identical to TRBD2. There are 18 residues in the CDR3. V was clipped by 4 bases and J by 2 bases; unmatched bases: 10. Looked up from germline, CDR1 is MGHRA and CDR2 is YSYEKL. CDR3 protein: CASSPRARLAGVTDTQYF. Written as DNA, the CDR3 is TGCGCCAGCAGCCCCCGGGCCCGACTAGCGGGGGTCACAGATACGCAGTATTTT.

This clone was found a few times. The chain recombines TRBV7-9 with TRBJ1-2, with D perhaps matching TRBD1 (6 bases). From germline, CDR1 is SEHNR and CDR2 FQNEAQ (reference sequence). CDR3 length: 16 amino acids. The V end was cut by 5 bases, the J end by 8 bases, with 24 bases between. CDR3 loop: CASSQDKTGASRGYTF. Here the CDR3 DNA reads TGTGCCAGCAGCCAAGATAAGACAGGCGCTTCTAGGGGCTACACCTTC.

The CDR3 nucleotides read TGTGCCAGCTCACCGAAGACCGGACCTGAAGCTTTCTTT. Protein sequence: CASSPKTGPEAFF. The V gene is TRBV18, the J gene TRBJ1-1, with unresolved D. This CDR3 has 13 residues. V lost 3 bases and J lost 6, with 11 bases in between. Per the germline V gene, CDR1 is KGHSH and CDR2 is LQKENI.

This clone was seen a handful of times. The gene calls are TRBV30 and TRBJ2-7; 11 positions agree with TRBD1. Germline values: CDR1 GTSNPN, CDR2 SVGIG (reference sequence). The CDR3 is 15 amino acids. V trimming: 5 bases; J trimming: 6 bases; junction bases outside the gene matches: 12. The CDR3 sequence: CAWLGQGGLEGEQYF. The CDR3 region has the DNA TGTGCCTGGCTGGGACAGGGGGGACTGGAGGGCGAGCAGTACTTC.

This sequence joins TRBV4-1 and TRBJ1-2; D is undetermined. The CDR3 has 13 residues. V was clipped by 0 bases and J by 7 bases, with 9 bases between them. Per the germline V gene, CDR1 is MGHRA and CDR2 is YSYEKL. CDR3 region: CASSQDLRAGYTF. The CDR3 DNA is TGCGCCAGCAGCCAAGATTTGAGGGCTGGCTACACCTTC.

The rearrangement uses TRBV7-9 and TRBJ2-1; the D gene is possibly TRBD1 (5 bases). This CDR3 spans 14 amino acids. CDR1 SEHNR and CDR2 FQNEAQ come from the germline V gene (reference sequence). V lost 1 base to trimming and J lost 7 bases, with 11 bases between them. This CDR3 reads CASSLGAGLNEQFF. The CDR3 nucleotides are TGTGCCAGCAGCTTAGGGGCAGGGTTAAATGAGCAGTTCTTC.

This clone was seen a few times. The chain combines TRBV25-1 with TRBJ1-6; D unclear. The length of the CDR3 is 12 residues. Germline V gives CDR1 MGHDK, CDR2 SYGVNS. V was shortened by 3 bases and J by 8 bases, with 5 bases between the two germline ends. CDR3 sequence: CASSDSYSPLHF. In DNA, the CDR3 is TGTGCCAGCAGTGATTCTTATTCACCCCTCCACTTT.

The CDR3: CASSALGDTQYF. The CDR3 DNA reads as TGTGCCAGCAGTGCCTTAGGGGATACGCAGTATTTT. The chain recombines TRBV2 with TRBJ2-3; D is ambiguous. In germline, CDR1 is SNHLY, CDR2 FYNNEI. The CDR3 consists of 12 residues. Trimming shortened V by 4 bases and J by 6 bases, and 8 bases separated the two germline ends.

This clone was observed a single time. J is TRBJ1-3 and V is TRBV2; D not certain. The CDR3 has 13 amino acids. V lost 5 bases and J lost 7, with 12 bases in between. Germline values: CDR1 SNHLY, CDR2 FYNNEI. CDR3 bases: TGTGCCAGCAGTTTAGACCGGGAGAACACCATATATTTT. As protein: CASSLDRENTIYF.

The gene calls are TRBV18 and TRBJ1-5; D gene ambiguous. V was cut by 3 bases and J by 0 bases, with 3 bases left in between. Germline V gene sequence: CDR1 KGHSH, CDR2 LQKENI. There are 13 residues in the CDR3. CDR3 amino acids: CASSPGSNQPQHF. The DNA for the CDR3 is TGTGCCAGCTCACCTGGTAGCAATCAGCCCCAGCATTTT.

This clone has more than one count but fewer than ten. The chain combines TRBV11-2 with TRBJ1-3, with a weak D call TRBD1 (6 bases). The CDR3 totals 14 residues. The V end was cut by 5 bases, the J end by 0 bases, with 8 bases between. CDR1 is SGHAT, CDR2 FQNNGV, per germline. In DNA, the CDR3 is TGTGCCAGCAGCGACAGGAGCTCTGGAAACACCATATATTTT. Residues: CASSDRSSGNTIYF.

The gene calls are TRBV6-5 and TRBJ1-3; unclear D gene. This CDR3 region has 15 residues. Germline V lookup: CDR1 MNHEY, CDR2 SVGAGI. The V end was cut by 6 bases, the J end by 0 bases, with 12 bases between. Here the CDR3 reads CASSLRRSSGNTIYF. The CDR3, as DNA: TGTGCCAGCAGCTTAAGACGGTCCTCTGGAAACACCATATATTTT.

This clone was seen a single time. For the CDR3, the DNA is TGTGCCAGCAGCGTCTCCCAGGGGAGCACAGATACGCAGTATTTT. This translates into CASSVSQGSTDTQYF. The chain has TRBV7-8 and TRBJ2-3; TRBD1 might be the D (6 bases). V was cut by 5 bases and J by 0 bases, with 12 bases left in between. The CDR3 contains 15 residues. In germline, CDR1 is SGHVS, CDR2 FQNEAQ.

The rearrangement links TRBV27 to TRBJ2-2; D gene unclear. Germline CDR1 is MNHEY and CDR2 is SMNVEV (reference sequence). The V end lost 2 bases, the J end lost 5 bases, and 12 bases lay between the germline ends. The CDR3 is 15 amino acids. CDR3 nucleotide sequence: TGTGCCAGCAGTTTAAGTGGGTATTCAACCGGGGAGCTGTTTTTT. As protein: CASSLSGYSTGELFF.

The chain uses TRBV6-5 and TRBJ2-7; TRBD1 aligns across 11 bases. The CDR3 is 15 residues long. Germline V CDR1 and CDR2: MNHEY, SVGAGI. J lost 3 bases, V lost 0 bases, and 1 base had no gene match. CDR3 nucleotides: TGTGCCAGCAGTTACTCGGGGACAGGGGGCTACGAGCAGTACTTC. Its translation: CASSYSGTGGYEQYF.

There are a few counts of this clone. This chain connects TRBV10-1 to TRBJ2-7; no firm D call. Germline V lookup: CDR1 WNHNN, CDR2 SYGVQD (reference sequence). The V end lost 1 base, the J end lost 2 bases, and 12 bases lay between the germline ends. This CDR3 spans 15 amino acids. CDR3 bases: TGCGCCAGCAGTGAGTACACCAACCAAACCTACGAGCAGTACTTC. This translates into CASSEYTNQTYEQYF.

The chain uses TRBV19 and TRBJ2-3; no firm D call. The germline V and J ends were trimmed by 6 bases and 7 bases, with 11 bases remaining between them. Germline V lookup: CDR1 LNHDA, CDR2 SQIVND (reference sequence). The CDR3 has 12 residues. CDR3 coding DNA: TGTGCCAGTAGCATGGACCTGAATACGCAGTATTTT. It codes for CASSMDLNTQYF.

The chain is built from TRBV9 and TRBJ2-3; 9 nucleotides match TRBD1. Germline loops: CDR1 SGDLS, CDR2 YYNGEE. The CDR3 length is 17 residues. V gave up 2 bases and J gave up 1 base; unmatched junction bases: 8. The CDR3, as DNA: TGTGCCAGCAGCGTCGAGACAGGGGGTTTTGGCACAGATACGCAGTATTTT. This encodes CASSVETGGFGTDTQYF. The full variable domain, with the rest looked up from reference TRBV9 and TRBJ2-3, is DSGVTQTPKHLITATGQRVTLRCSPRSGDLSVYWYQQSLDQGLQFLIQYYNGEERAKGNILERFSAQQFPDLHSELNLSSLELGDSALYFCASSVETGGFGTDTQYFGPGTRLTVL.